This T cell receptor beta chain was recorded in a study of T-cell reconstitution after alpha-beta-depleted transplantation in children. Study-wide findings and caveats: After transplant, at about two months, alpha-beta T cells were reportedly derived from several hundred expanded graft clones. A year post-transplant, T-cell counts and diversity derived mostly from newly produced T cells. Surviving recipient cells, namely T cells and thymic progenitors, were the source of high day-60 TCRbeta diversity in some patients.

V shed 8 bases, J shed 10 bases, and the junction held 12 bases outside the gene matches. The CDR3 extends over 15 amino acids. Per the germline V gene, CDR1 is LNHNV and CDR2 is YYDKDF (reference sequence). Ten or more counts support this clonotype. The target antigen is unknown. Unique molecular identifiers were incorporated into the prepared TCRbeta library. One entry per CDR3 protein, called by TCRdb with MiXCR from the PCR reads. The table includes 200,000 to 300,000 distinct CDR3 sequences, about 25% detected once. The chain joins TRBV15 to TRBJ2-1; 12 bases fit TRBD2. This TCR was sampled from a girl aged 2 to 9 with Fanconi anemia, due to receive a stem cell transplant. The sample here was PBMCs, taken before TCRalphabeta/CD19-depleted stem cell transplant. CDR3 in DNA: TGTGCCACCCGACTCTTCGGACTAGCGGGATGGGAGCAGTTCTTC. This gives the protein CATRLFGLAGWEQFF.